The clone carrying this T cell receptor beta chain was seen more than once but under ten times. Its antigen is still unknown. The entire patient cohort was treatment-naive prior to thyroid surgery. TCRdb re-called the PCR reads through MiXCR. The sample includes around 89,000 clones, more than 12% of them seen just once. The data stem from a study of metastatic and nonmetastatic thyroid tumors. Overall study: Across blood and tumor or nodule tissue, repertoires from malignant and benign thyroid patients were compared with one another. Whole-study results and caveats: Malignant thyroid tumors reportedly exceeded benign nodules significantly in TCR beta diversity, with the difference appearing in blood and tumor.

Germline V lookup: CDR1 SGHAT, CDR2 FQDESV (reference sequence). V trimming: 3 bases; J trimming: 5 bases; junction bases outside the gene matches: 10. The CDR3 loop spans 18 amino acids. The chain is built from TRBV11-1 and TRBJ2-3; 14 bases are a match to TRBD2. Sequencing was carried out using blood. The clonotype was recovered from a female donor with papillary thyroid cancer or a benign thyroid nodule (not recorded which). Some clones in this sample may be carry-over from other donors' samples. In DNA, the CDR3 is TGTGCCAGCAGCTTCCCACTCGGACTAGCGGGGGGAGGAGATACGCAGTATTTT. Protein: CASSFPLGLAGGGDTQYF.